The 12 T cell receptor beta chains below come from one sample, sequenced in a study of T cells in Graves' hyperthyroidism and ophthalmopathy. RNA transcripts served as the template for amplifying TCR beta CDR3 regions. A set of HTBI primers served as the primers for a first-round RT-PCR of the TCR CDR3. TCRdb called the multiplex PCR reads again in MiXCR, with one record for every CDR3 protein. The sample carries approximately 400,000 distinct CDR3 sequences, 15% recorded once. The sequencing input was blood. These receptors came from a woman aged 25 to 39 with Graves' hyperthyroidism.

This sequence joins TRBV27 and TRBJ2-3; 12 bases fit TRBD2. J gave up 1 base and V 2 bases, and 13 bases lay outside the gene matches. CDR1 and CDR2 from the germline V gene are MNHEY and SMNVEV (reference sequence). CDR3 length equals 20 residues. The CDR3 region has the DNA TGTGCCAGCAGTTTACTGTCAGGGGGAGGACTAGCGGGACGCACAGATACGCAGTATTTT. Amino acids: CASSLLSGGGLAGRTDTQYF.

This chain links TRBV7-6 with TRBJ2-1; D gene unclear. The CDR3 length is 17 residues. Germline CDR1 SGHVS, CDR2 FNYEAQ. Deletions cut 1 base from V and 0 bases from J, with 13 bases between. The CDR3 region has the DNA TGTGCCAGCAGCTTAGGCGGATCGTTCGTCTCCTACAATGAGCAGTTCTTC. Encoded protein: CASSLGGSFVSYNEQFF.

This clonotype was observed a few times. This rearrangement joins TRBV30 to TRBJ1-2, with TRBD1 identical over 12 bases. With 3 bases clipped from V and 10 bases from J, the junction kept 9 bases outside the gene matches. Germline CDR1 and CDR2: GTSNPN and SVGIG (reference sequence). This CDR3 has 14 amino acids. The CDR3 sequence is CAWSPLGTGGPYTF. CDR3 sequence (DNA): TGTGCCTGGAGCCCGCTCGGGACAGGGGGCCCCTACACCTTC.

V and J are TRBV20-1 and TRBJ1-5, with D perhaps matching TRBD1 (5 bases). The germline V gene has CDR1 DFQATT and CDR2 SNEGSKA (reference sequence). The V and J ends lost 0 bases and 2 bases respectively, with 8 bases between them. The CDR3 sequence is 14 residues long. The CDR3 region has the DNA TGCAGTGCTAGAGACCAGACAGGCAATCAGCCCCAGCATTTT. Its translation: CSARDQTGNQPQHF.

This clonotype was detected ten times or more. The chain joins TRBV5-1 to TRBJ2-3; D possibly corresponds to TRBD1 (5 bases). Germline CDR1 SGHRS, CDR2 YFSETQ. This CDR3 has 13 residues. Trimming cost V 0 bases and J 8 bases, with 10 bases left between them. The DNA of the CDR3 is TGCGCCAGCAGCTTGGGAGGAAGGGGTACGCAGTATTTT. This gives the protein CASSLGGRGTQYF.

There are many counts of this clonotype. V and J are TRBV7-3 and TRBJ1-5; D not certain. V lost 5 bases, J lost 0 bases, and 11 bases lay in between. This CDR3 contains 15 residues. Germline values: CDR1 SGHTA, CDR2 FQGTGA. For the CDR3, the DNA is TGTGCCAGCAGCAACGACGGTAATAGCAATCAGCCCCAGCATTTT. Amino acids: CASSNDGNSNQPQHF.

The V call is TRBV15, the J call TRBJ2-7; no reliable D call. The CDR3 contains 14 residues. The germline V gene has CDR1 LNHNV and CDR2 YYDKDF (reference sequence). V lost 5 bases and J lost 2, with 13 bases in between. The DNA of the CDR3 is TGTGCCACCAGCCCCCTAGGACGGACCTACGAGCAGTACTTC. Amino acids: CATSPLGRTYEQYF.

This chain links TRBV7-3 with TRBJ2-1; 10 nucleotides match TRBD1. Germline CDR1 SGHTA, CDR2 FQGTGA. The CDR3 has 14 residues. Trimming cost V 5 bases and J 11 bases; bases outside gene matches: 9. CDR3 nucleotide sequence: TGTGCCAGCAGCCCACGGACAGGGGGGAATAAGCAGTTCTTC. Its translation is CASSPRTGGNKQFF.

This clonotype has a count of ten or more. The chain uses TRBV6-1 and TRBJ2-7; D gene unclear. There are 13 residues in the CDR3. Trimming pared 11 bases from V and 4 bases from J, leaving 18 bases between. Germline values: CDR1 MNHNS, CDR2 SASEGT. The CDR3 region is CAARSPLVYEQYF. The CDR3 DNA is TGTGCCGCCCGGAGTCCCTTGGTATACGAGCAGTACTTC.

The CDR3 DNA reads TGTGCCAGCAGTCGCCGGGACAGGGAGGGGAATGAGCAGTTCTTC. Its translation: CASSRRDREGNEQFF. The chain has TRBV12-3 or TRBV12-4 and TRBJ2-1, with 9 bases lining up with TRBD1. This CDR3 has 15 residues. The junction had 9 bases not matched to a gene; V was cut back by 5 bases and J by 7 bases.

This clonotype was recorded at least ten times. The J gene is TRBJ2-3, the V gene TRBV20-1; D call uncertain. The CDR3 sequence is 12 residues long. Germline V lookup: CDR1 DFQATT, CDR2 SNEGSKA (reference sequence). The V end lost 0 bases, the J end lost 6 bases, and 7 bases lay between the germline ends. This chain's CDR3 is CSARDGRDTQYF. CDR3 DNA: TGCAGTGCTAGAGATGGACGGGATACGCAGTATTTT.

There are many counts of this clonotype. The rearrangement links TRBV12-3 or TRBV12-4 to TRBJ1-5; 7 bases fit TRBD1. V lost 5 bases, J lost 3 bases, and 10 bases stayed unmatched. This CDR3 contains 16 residues. The CDR3 nucleotides read TGTGCCAGCAGTCCTGCCGGGACAGAGATCAATCAGCCCCAGCATTTT. This codes for CASSPAGTEINQPQHF.